The 23 T cell receptor beta chains reported below all come from one sample, sequenced in a study of shared clonotypes between healthy human individuals. The protocol was immunoSEQ multiplex PCR, while the TCRdb copy is restricted to in-frame clones and leaves out a portion. The sample yields over a million clones, around 78% seen once. Sequenced sample: memory CD4+ T cells from PBMCs. Subset described: CD45RA-negative fraction. The source is a young man in good health. Some clones in this sample may be carry-over from other donors' samples.

In this sample, this clone turned up once. The gene calls are TRBV2 and TRBJ1-4; D gene uncertain. Deletions cut 3 bases from V and 0 bases from J, with 8 bases between. CDR1 is SNHLY and CDR2 is FYNNEI in the germline V gene. This CDR3 is built from 15 residues. The CDR3: CASSESGATNEKLFF. The CDR3 DNA reads TGTGCCAGCAGTGAGAGTGGAGCAACTAATGAAAAACTGTTTTTT.

This clone was counted once. The CDR3 sequence: CASRSGPSVGYEQYF. Here the CDR3 DNA reads TGTGCCAGCAGGTCCGGGCCGTCGGTGGGCTACGAGCAGTACTTC. This rearrangement joins TRBV6-6 to TRBJ2-7, with no clear D. CDR1 is MNHNY and CDR2 is SVGAGI in the germline V gene (reference sequence). The CDR3 covers 15 residues. The V end lost 6 bases, the J end lost 3 bases, and 18 bases lay between the germline ends.

The chain is built from TRBV11-2 and TRBJ2-5; possibly TRBD2 for D (5 bases). The CDR3 covers 19 residues. Looked up from germline, CDR1 is SGHAT and CDR2 is FQNNGV. With 2 bases removed from V and 5 bases from J, the gap between germline ends came to 27 bases. The CDR3 bases are TGTGCCAGCAGCTTATCTCGCTTAGTCTCAGCTGGCCGCGGGGAGACCCAGTACTTC. It encodes CASSLSRLVSAGRGETQYF.

This clone has ten or more counts. This specimen includes other DNA sequences encoding the same CDR3. This sequence joins TRBV6-1 and TRBJ2-4, with TRBD2 matching 10 bases. Germline CDR1 reads MNHNS; CDR2 reads SASEGT. The CDR3 is 15 residues long. V shed 4 bases and J 6 bases; nucleotides not matched to a gene: 6. DNA of the CDR3: TGTGCCAGCAGTGTGATAGCGGGAGGAGTAAACATTCAGTACTTC. It codes for CASSVIAGGVNIQYF.

The chain carries TRBV4-1 and TRBJ1-1, with D possibly TRBD1 on 5 matching bases. The germline gives CDR1 MGHRA, CDR2 YSYEKL. This CDR3 is 14 amino acids long. Trimming removed 0 bases at V and 7 bases at J, with 12 bases between. The CDR3 reads CASSQDPGRNEAFF. The CDR3 DNA sequence: TGCGCCAGCAGCCAAGATCCAGGGCGGAATGAAGCTTTCTTT.

The rearrangement uses TRBV7-6 and TRBJ2-1, with TRBD2 matching 9 bases. This CDR3 comprises 14 residues. V dropped 5 bases and J dropped 4; count of bases not matched to a gene: 3. Germline-derived CDR1 and CDR2 are SGHVS and FNYEAQ. The chain's CDR3 is CASSAGLAYNEQFF. The CDR3 nucleotides are TGTGCCAGCAGCGCGGGACTAGCTTACAATGAGCAGTTCTTC.

The chain employs TRBV23-1 and TRBJ2-7; the D is unclear. TRBV23-1 is known as an ORF, though its function is uncertain. V dropped 3 bases and J dropped 7 bases, with 19 bases sitting between them. This CDR3 is built from 15 residues. The CDR3 DNA follows: TGCGCCAGCAGTCACGCTTCGGGTCGATCTCGGGAGCAGTACTTC. As protein: CASSHASGRSREQYF.

This chain connects TRBV10-2 to TRBJ1-3; 8 bases match TRBD1. Germline V gene data show CDR1 as WSHSY and CDR2 as SAAADI. Germline trimming cut 8 bases from V and 4 bases from J; bases unmatched to any gene: 4. CDR3 size: 13 residues. The CDR3 region is CASLRDRGNTIYF. The DNA for the CDR3 is TGCGCCAGCCTCCGGGACAGGGGAAACACCATATATTTT.

The chain uses TRBV27 and TRBJ2-5; D gene unclear. Trimming pared 5 bases from V and 9 bases from J, leaving 19 bases between. The CDR3 totals 14 residues. Germline values: CDR1 MNHEY, CDR2 SMNVEV (reference sequence). As DNA, the CDR3 is TGTGCCAGCAGTCGCAGTGCCACCCGTTCAGCCCAGTACTTC. Translation: CASSRSATRSAQYF.

V usage is TRBV27 and J usage is TRBJ2-7; 11 nucleotides line up with TRBD1. The CDR3 spans 15 residues. CDR1 is MNHEY, CDR2 SMNVEV, per germline (reference sequence). The junction had 3 bases not matched to a gene; V was cut back by 5 bases and J by 0 bases. The CDR3 DNA reads TGTGCCAGCAGTCACGGGACAGGGGGCTCCTACGAGCAGTACTTC. It codes for CASSHGTGGSYEQYF.

This clone was observed once. Other DNA sequences of this sample code for an identical CDR3. The chain has TRBV5-1 and TRBJ2-2; D call uncertain. CDR1 SGHRS and CDR2 YFSETQ come from the germline V gene. Trimming removed 4 bases at V and 2 bases at J, with 9 bases between. The CDR3 spans 14 residues. CDR3 residues: CASSPDSNTGELFF. In DNA, the CDR3 is TGCGCCAGCAGCCCCGACTCTAACACCGGGGAGCTGTTTTTT.

This chain links TRBV5-4 with TRBJ2-3; 9 positions agree with TRBD2. Germline lookup yields CDR1 SGHNT and CDR2 YYREEE (reference sequence). The CDR3 runs to 16 residues. V lost 4 bases to trimming and J lost 0 bases; unmatched junction nucleotides: 6. In nucleotides, the CDR3 is TGTGCCAGCAGCCTGGGACTAGCACGTAGCACAGATACGCAGTATTTT. This encodes CASSLGLARSTDTQYF.

The chain couples TRBV2 to TRBJ1-1; 12 positions match TRBD1. In germline, CDR1 is SNHLY, CDR2 FYNNEI. Trimming removed 4 bases from V and 2 bases from J; junction bases left unmatched: 5. This CDR3 has 16 residues. CDR3 region: CASSGDRGHGNTEAFF. CDR3 in DNA: TGTGCCAGCAGTGGGGACAGGGGGCATGGAAACACTGAAGCTTTCTTT.

J is TRBJ1-5 and V is TRBV2; D call uncertain. V lost 6 bases and J lost 7, with 10 bases in between. The CDR3 has 12 amino acids. Germline V gene sequence: CDR1 SNHLY, CDR2 FYNNEI. The CDR3 sequence is CASRTIGQPQHF. CDR3 coding DNA: TGTGCCAGCAGGACTATTGGGCAGCCCCAGCATTTT.

Details on this clone: Additional DNA sequences in this sample encode the identical CDR3. The chain links TRBV27 to TRBJ1-2; a weak D match, TRBD1 (5 bases). V lost 8 bases, J lost 3 bases, and 10 bases lay in between. The CDR3 runs 12 residues. Germline CDR1 is MNHEY and CDR2 is SMNVEV (reference sequence). For the CDR3, the DNA is TGTGCCAGCTATAGGGGTGACTATGGCTACACCTTC. This encodes CASYRGDYGYTF.

This clone was seen a few times. The V and J genes are TRBV10-3 and TRBJ1-1, with unresolved D. Trimming shortened V by 5 bases and J by 2 bases, and 6 bases separated the two germline ends. Germline CDR1 ENHRY, CDR2 SYGVKD. CDR3 length: 12 residues. For the CDR3, the DNA is TGTGCCATCAGTCGCACAAACACTGAAGCTTTCTTT. Its protein product is CAISRTNTEAFF.

This rearrangement joins TRBV6-1 to TRBJ2-1, with D uncertain. Germline CDR1 reads MNHNS; CDR2 reads SASEGT. The CDR3 is made up of 16 amino acids. V was clipped by 1 base and J by 3 bases, with 13 bases between them. The CDR3 DNA reads as TGTGCCAGCAGTGAAGTAGGGCGAACTTTCTACAATGAGCAGTTCTTC. This codes for CASSEVGRTFYNEQFF.

V gene TRBV5-1 combines with J gene TRBJ1-3; the D gene is possibly TRBD1 (6 bases). In germline, CDR1 is SGHRS, CDR2 YFSETQ. Trimming stripped 4 bases from V and 0 bases from J, with 11 bases between. This CDR3 spans 15 amino acids. In DNA, the CDR3 is TGCGCCAGCAGCGAAGGGACACCCTCTGGAAACACCATATATTTT. Protein sequence: CASSEGTPSGNTIYF.

On this clone: In the same sample, other DNA sequences code for this CDR3. The chain recombines TRBV19 with TRBJ2-3; D is unresolved. The CDR3 runs 12 residues. V lost 5 bases and J 6 bases, leaving 9 bases between the germline ends. Germline V gene data show CDR1 as LNHDA and CDR2 as SQIVND (reference sequence). As DNA, the CDR3 is TGTGCCAGTAGTCCTACCGGGGATACGCAGTATTTT. Translating it yields CASSPTGDTQYF.

As for this clone: Other DNA sequences within the sample encode an identical CDR3. The chain joins TRBV9 to TRBJ2-7; 7 nucleotides line up with TRBD2. The CDR3 has 15 residues. After removal of 1 base from V and 0 bases from J, the junction contained 4 bases not matched to a gene. Germline values: CDR1 SGDLS, CDR2 YYNGEE. CDR3 nucleotide sequence: TGTGCCAGCAGCGTATCCGGGGGGAGCTCCTACGAGCAGTACTTC. Translating gives CASSVSGGSSYEQYF.

The genes are TRBV6-5 and TRBJ2-7; D is unclear. CDR1 is MNHEY, CDR2 SVGAGI, per germline. The CDR3 has 15 residues. Deletions cut 0 bases from V and 2 bases from J, with 11 bases between. The CDR3 here is CASSYSPGRTYEQYF. CDR3 nucleotides: TGTGCCAGCAGTTACTCGCCCGGGCGTACCTACGAGCAGTACTTC.

The gene calls are TRBV7-2 and TRBJ2-7, with 9 bases fitting TRBD1. Germline CDR1 and CDR2: SGHTA and FQGNSA. The V segment lost 5 bases and the J segment 3 bases; nucleotides outside the gene matches: 5. The length of the CDR3 is 14 residues. CDR3 loop: CASSPPGQGYEQYF. CDR3 nucleotide sequence: TGTGCCAGCAGCCCCCCGGGACAGGGCTACGAGCAGTACTTC.

CDR3 amino acids: CASSPGTGGSEQYF. In DNA form, the CDR3 reads TGCGCCAGCAGCCCCGGGACAGGGGGCTCCGAGCAGTACTTC. This chain connects TRBV5-1 to TRBJ2-7; 12 bases fit TRBD1. Germline V gives CDR1 SGHRS, CDR2 YFSETQ. The CDR3 length is 14 residues. V trimming: 4 bases; J trimming: 6 bases; junction bases outside the gene matches: 5.